One sample yielded the 19 T cell receptor beta chains listed below, sequenced in a study of CD8+CD57+ T cells in acquired aplastic anemia. TCR beta VDJ and CDR3 profiles were obtained from a genomic DNA template. From the reads, TCRdb called clonotypes with MiXCR, one entry per CDR3 protein. The table lists under 350,000 distinct CDR3 sequences, 56% of them singletons. The material sequenced was sorted CD4+, CD8+, or CD8+CD57+ T cells (not recorded which) from PBMCs. The origin of the receptors is a human donor with severe aplastic anemia or a healthy control (not recorded which).

This clonotype was counted at least ten times. The rearrangement uses TRBV7-2 and TRBJ1-1; 8 nucleotides line up with TRBD1. The CDR3 extends over 13 amino acids. Trimming removed 5 bases from V and 3 bases from J; junction bases left unmatched: 2. Germline V lookup: CDR1 SGHTA, CDR2 FQGNSA. DNA of the CDR3: TGTGCCAGCAGCGCGACAGGGGACACTGAAGCTTTCTTT. Residues: CASSATGDTEAFF.

In the case of this clonotype: A much larger clone differs by one base, so this may be a read error. The gene calls are TRBV27 and TRBJ2-7; D remains ambiguous. The CDR3 extends over 15 amino acids. CDR1 and CDR2 from the germline V gene are MNHEY and SMNVEV (reference sequence). The CDR3 protein is CASSLKTEGSYGQYF. The CDR3 DNA follows: TGTGCCAGCAGTTTAAAAACAGAAGGTTCCTACGGGCAGTACTTC.

Here the CDR3 reads CAISAGSTLRETQYF. As DNA, the CDR3 is TGTGCCATCAGTGCGGGCAGCACCTTGAGAGAGACCCAGTACTTC. V usage is TRBV10-3 and J usage is TRBJ2-5; unclear D gene. Trimming left V 4 bases short and J 4 bases short, with 16 bases between. Germline CDR1 reads ENHRY; CDR2 reads SYGVKD. There are 15 residues in the CDR3.

The J gene is TRBJ2-5, the V gene TRBV9; 8 bases line up with TRBD2. The DNA end lines up better with TRBJ2-1; the J call may be wrong. The germline V gene has CDR1 SGDLS and CDR2 YYNGEE. The CDR3 consists of 15 residues. The CDR3 nucleotides read TGTGCCAGCAGCGTAGGGACTAGCCCTGGGGATGAGCAGTTCTTC. Translation gives CASSVGTSPGDEQFF.

This chain joins TRBV7-2 and TRBJ2-3; D might be TRBD1 or TRBD2, each matching 6 bases. This CDR3 spans 14 amino acids. Germline loops: CDR1 SGHTA, CDR2 FQGNSA. The V and J ends lost 3 bases and 11 bases respectively, with 18 bases between them. CDR3 in amino acids: CASSFGVGGGEQYF. Written as DNA, the CDR3 is TGTGCCAGCAGCTTCGGGGTGGGGGGCGGCGAGCAGTATTTT.

V is TRBV5-1 and J is TRBJ2-3, with a possible D match to TRBD2 (5 bases). Germline CDR1 SGHRS, CDR2 YFSETQ. The V end was cut by 4 bases, the J end by 1 base, with 13 bases between. The CDR3 spans 15 residues. The CDR3: CASSVLARGTDTQYF. In nucleotides, the CDR3 is TGCGCCAGCAGCGTTTTGGCGCGGGGCACAGATACGCAGTATTTT.

This clonotype was seen repeatedly, ten times or more. V gene TRBV7-2 combines with J gene TRBJ2-4; tentatively, D is TRBD1 (6 bases). The CDR3 extends over 15 amino acids. Germline loops: CDR1 SGHTA, CDR2 FQGNSA. V lost 6 bases to trimming and J lost 8 bases, with 20 bases between them. CDR3 coding DNA: TGTGCCAGCAGTCAAAGCAGGGGATTATTGGACATTCAGTACTTC. Translated: CASSQSRGLLDIQYF.

This clonotype has a handful of counts. V is TRBV7-8 and J is TRBJ1-6, with D unclear. V was clipped by 0 bases and J by 3 bases, with 12 bases between them. Per the germline V gene, CDR1 is SGHVS and CDR2 is FQNEAQ. The CDR3 sequence is 17 residues long. The CDR3 DNA is TGTGCCAGCAGCTTAGCCTCCGGCGGGTTCTATAATTCACCCCTCCACTTT. It translates to CASSLASGGFYNSPLHF.

The table lists this clonotype with many counts. The chain couples TRBV7-6 to TRBJ2-5; no clear D gene. CDR3 size: 18 residues. Germline V gene data show CDR1 as SGHVS and CDR2 as FNYEAQ. Trimming took off 5 bases at V and 1 base at J, with 23 bases between the two ends. Here the CDR3 DNA reads TGTGCCAGCAGCCCTCGTCCACTTACAACAGCAAGCCAAGAGACCCAGTACTTC. Translated, it gives CASSPRPLTTASQETQYF.

Points on this clonotype: This sequence may be a read error, since a much larger clone differs from it by one base. The chain has TRBV6-5 and TRBJ2-5; the match to TRBD2 covers 11 bases. This CDR3 spans 12 amino acids. In germline, CDR1 is MNHEY, CDR2 SVGAGI. V shed 10 bases, J shed 9 bases, and the junction held 7 bases outside the gene matches. CDR3 protein: CATLTSGEAQYF. The CDR3 bases are TGTGCCACCCTGACTAGCGGGGAGGCCCAGTACTTC.

This clonotype was seen ten or more times. The rearrangement uses TRBV28 and TRBJ1-5, with D tentatively TRBD1 (5 bases). Trimming took off 7 bases at V and 5 bases at J, with 12 bases between the two ends. The CDR3 is made up of 13 amino acids. CDR1 and CDR2 (germline): MDHEN, SYDVKM. Here the CDR3 reads CASNGGGDQPQHF. In DNA, the CDR3 is TGTGCCAGCAATGGGGGTGGTGATCAGCCCCAGCATTTT.

This chain connects TRBV5-1 to TRBJ2-3; maybe TRBD2 (5 bases). V was cut by 8 bases and J by 4 bases, with 11 bases left in between. The CDR3 loop spans 12 amino acids. In germline, CDR1 is SGHRS, CDR2 YFSETQ. The CDR3 spells CASGSEADTQYF. The CDR3 nucleotides are TGCGCCAGTGGTAGCGAGGCAGATACGCAGTATTTT.

The chain combines TRBV9 with TRBJ2-1, with TRBD2 matching 7 bases. The CDR3 has 15 amino acids. Germline V gene lookup returns CDR1 SGDLS and CDR2 YYNGEE. V dropped 4 bases and J dropped 7; count of bases not matched to a gene: 11. CDR3 bases: TGTGCCAGCAGCCCTCGGTGGGCGGGAGCAAATGAGCAGTTCTTC. Translating it yields CASSPRWAGANEQFF.

This clonotype was counted once. The V gene is TRBV5-1, the J gene TRBJ2-1; TRBD1 or TRBD2 may be the D gene (6 bases each). The CDR3 is 14 residues long. Germline CDR1 and CDR2: SGHRS and YFSETQ. Deletions cut 0 bases from V and 10 bases from J, with 14 bases between. CDR3 sequence: CASSLDGGPGEQFF. The DNA of the CDR3 is TGCGCCAGCAGCTTGGATGGGGGGCCCGGGGAGCAGTTCTTC.

The chain is built from TRBV20-1 and TRBJ2-7; a weak D match, TRBD1 (6 bases). With 0 bases removed from V and 2 bases from J, the gap between germline ends came to 11 bases. CDR1 and CDR2 (germline): DFQATT, SNEGSKA (reference sequence). The CDR3 is made up of 14 amino acids. The CDR3 protein is CSARDPWDTYEQYF. Here the CDR3 DNA reads TGCAGTGCTAGAGATCCTTGGGACACCTACGAGCAGTACTTC.

Worth noting for this clonotype: At one end, the junction sequence differs from germline, possibly due to a read error. The chain couples TRBV7-9 to TRBJ2-1, with D maybe TRBD2 (6 bases). The CDR3 runs to 14 residues. The germline CDR1 and CDR2 sequences are SEHNR and FQNEAQ (reference sequence). CDR3 protein: CASSLGGARNEQFF. The CDR3 DNA reads TGTGCTAGCAGCTTAGGAGGGGCGAGGAATGAGCAGTTCTTC. Full variable domain (outside the CDR3, taken from reference TRBV7-9 and TRBJ2-1): DTGVSQNPRHKITKRGQNVTFRCDPISEHNRLYWYRQTLGQGPEFLTYFQNEAQLEKSRLLSDRFSAERPKGSFSTLEIQRTEQGDSAMYLCASSLGGARNEQFFGPGTRLTVL.

This clonotype was recorded many times. J is TRBJ2-1 and V is TRBV20-1; TRBD1 matches 9 bases. The CDR3 sequence is 14 residues long. After removal of 7 bases from V and 2 bases from J, the junction contained 6 bases not matched to a gene. Germline CDR1 reads DFQATT; CDR2 reads SNEGSKA (reference sequence). The CDR3 loop is CSGGQGSTYNEQFF. The CDR3 coding sequence is TGCAGTGGTGGACAGGGGTCCACCTACAATGAGCAGTTCTTC.

V and J are TRBV5-1 and TRBJ1-6; weak D call: TRBD1 (6 bases). V was shortened by 2 bases and J by 10 bases, with 13 bases between the two germline ends. The germline CDR1 and CDR2 sequences are SGHRS and YFSETQ. This CDR3 is built from 14 residues. Here the CDR3 DNA reads TGCGCCAGCAGCTTAAGAGGGGGGGAATCACCCCTCCACTTT. Translated, it gives CASSLRGGESPLHF.

The V and J genes are TRBV24-1 and TRBJ1-2, with a weak D call TRBD1 (5 bases). Trimming took 0 bases from V and 6 from J, leaving 10 bases between them. The CDR3 totals 14 residues. Germline V gene sequence: CDR1 KGHDR, CDR2 SFDVKD. This CDR3 reads CATSDLLRGDGYTF. The CDR3 DNA reads TGTGCCACCAGTGATTTGCTGAGGGGAGATGGCTACACCTTC.